The source of this TCR beta chain is a study of metastatic and nonmetastatic thyroid tumors. As for the study in general: Both malignant and benign thyroid patients supplied peripheral blood and tumor or nodule tissue samples, across which the repertoires of these patients were then compared. General observations from the study: Malignant tumors reportedly showed significantly higher TCR beta diversity than benign nodules in both blood and tumor.

The sample holds a few counts of this clone. Its antigen is still unknown. The CDR3 covers 13 residues. The ends were cut back, 7 bases at V and 0 bases at J, with 9 bases in the middle. In germline, CDR1 is MNHNS, CDR2 SASEGT. Per the study methods: It was from CDR3 differences across clinicopathological groups that a distant-metastasis classifier for papillary thyroid cancer was built. TCRdb redid the clone calls on the PCR reads using MiXCR. TCRdb's processing, not the authors', yielded these V and J calls. The table lists 21,000 or so clones, about a quarter of them singletons. Before thyroid surgery, none of the patients had received any treatment.

The chain couples TRBV6-1 to TRBJ1-1; D remains ambiguous. The receptor was isolated from a female donor with papillary thyroid cancer or a benign thyroid nodule (not recorded which). Some clones in this sample may be carry-over from other donors' samples. Sequenced material: blood. This chain's CDR3 is CASTKVMNTEAFF. CDR3 in DNA: TGTGCCAGCACCAAAGTCATGAACACTGAAGCTTTCTTT.